A selection of T cell receptor beta chains follows, all from one sample in a study of brain T cells in children with intractable seizures. Libraries were prepared by immunoSEQ multiplex PCR; TCRdb keeps only in-frame clonotypes and omits some of them. The sample has under 150,000 clones; around 94% are singletons. Sequenced here: peripheral blood, sampled at surgery. The receptors were sampled from a boy under two years old with hemimegalencephaly and intractable seizures. Both conserved end residues are part of each CDR3. The D gene is left open where the match is weak.

cdr3_nt cdr3_aa v_call d_call j_call
TGTGCCAGCAGGGAAGAGACCCAGTACTTC CASREETQYF TRBV6-5 NA TRBJ2-5
TGTGCCAGCAGTTTAGGGGGCAGTCCTAACTATGGCTACACCTTC CASSLGGSPNYGYTF TRBV27 NA TRBJ1-2
TGTGCCAGCAGCCAAGATCAACTAGGGGGGAGAGAGCAGTACTTC CASSQDQLGGREQYF TRBV3-1/TRBV3-2 NA TRBJ2-7
TGTGCCAGCAACCTTAGGGGGAATTACAATGAGCAGTTCTTC CASNLRGNYNEQFF TRBV28 NA TRBJ2-1
TGCAGCGTTGAACGGGTGGACGGTGACTCCTACGAGCAGTACTTC CSVERVDGDSYEQYF TRBV29-1 NA TRBJ2-7
TGTGCCAGCAGCTTACTAGAACCCGACCACACAGATACGCAGTATTTT CASSLLEPDHTDTQYF TRBV7-9 NA TRBJ2-3
TGTGCCAGCAGCCGCCGGGGGGGCCGCACATCTGGAAACACCATATATTTT CASSRRGGRTSGNTIYF TRBV3-1/TRBV3-2 NA TRBJ1-3
TGTGCCAGCAGTGAGACTAGCGGGCTGGGAGGGAATGAGCAGTTCTTC CASSETSGLGGNEQFF TRBV28 TRBD2 TRBJ2-1
TGCGCCAGCAGCTTCCGGCGGACTAGCGGAGTGCCCCGGGAGCTGTTTTTT CASSFRRTSGVPRELFF TRBV5-1 TRBD2 TRBJ2-2
TGTGCCAGCAGGTCTCGGGCGGGAGGACTCTCCTACAATGAGCAGTTCTTC CASRSRAGGLSYNEQFF TRBV2 TRBD2 TRBJ2-1
TGTGCCAGCAGCCAAGGACAGGGGGCACGGTATGAGCAGTTCTTC CASSQGQGARYEQFF TRBV3-1/TRBV3-2 TRBD1 TRBJ2-1